These 16 T cell receptor beta chains share one sample of origin, sequenced in a study of identical twins. TCRdb re-called the 5' RACE reads with MiXCR, one entry per CDR3 protein. The sample shows hundreds of thousands of distinct CDR3 sequences, about a fifth of them seen only once. This sample also belongs to another study, concerning yellow fever vaccine responses in identical twins.

Sequencing used CD4+ T cells sorted from blood. The receptor source for this set is a woman under 30 in good health.

The V gene is TRBV5-6, the J gene TRBJ1-3, with a weak D call TRBD1 (6 bases). Germline-derived CDR1 and CDR2 are SGHDT and YYEEEE. V was clipped by 1 base and J by 2 bases, with 7 bases between them. The CDR3 length is 14 residues. As DNA, the CDR3 is TGTGCCAGCAGCTTGTGGACAGCTGGAAACACCATATATTTT. This codes for CASSLWTAGNTIYF.

This clonotype was seen a few times. V is TRBV7-2 and J is TRBJ2-1; 7 bases align to TRBD2. CDR3 length: 15 residues. Unmatched junction bases numbered 6, after V lost 2 bases and J lost 5 bases. Germline V gives CDR1 SGHTA, CDR2 FQGNSA. The CDR3 region is CASSLSGLQNNEQFF. Written as DNA, the CDR3 is TGTGCCAGCAGCTTATCGGGACTACAAAACAATGAGCAGTTCTTC.

V gene TRBV29-1 combines with J gene TRBJ2-3, with 12 bases that match TRBD1. CDR1 SQVTM and CDR2 ANQGSEA come from the germline V gene. The V gene end was trimmed by 6 bases and the J gene end by 4 bases; junction bases not matched to a gene: 8. The CDR3 has 15 amino acids. The CDR3 sequence is CSVLGQGAPADTQYF. CDR3 bases: TGCAGCGTGCTGGGACAGGGGGCGCCGGCAGATACGCAGTATTTT.

The table lists this clonotype with a few counts. This chain's CDR3 is CAISETGTGGEKLFF. The CDR3 DNA reads TGTGCCATCAGTGAGACCGGGACAGGGGGTGAAAAACTGTTTTTT. The rearrangement joins TRBV10-3 to TRBJ1-4, with 11 positions matching TRBD1. The trim removed 2 bases at V and 7 bases at J, leaving 3 bases unmatched. Germline V gene sequence: CDR1 ENHRY, CDR2 SYGVKD. The CDR3 is made up of 15 amino acids.

This clonotype was seen a few times. The V and J genes are TRBV10-3 and TRBJ2-3; D tentatively fits TRBD1 or TRBD2 (5 bases each). V was shortened by 4 bases and J by 7 bases, with 18 bases between the two germline ends. The CDR3 is 15 amino acids. Germline CDR1 is ENHRY and CDR2 is SYGVKD. CDR3 in DNA: TGTGCCATCAGTGCGTTCCGGGGCCCCAGTTATACGCAGTATTTT. Protein product: CAISAFRGPSYTQYF.

The table lists this clonotype with a few counts. The gene calls are TRBV3-1 and TRBJ2-7, with D unclear. This CDR3 has 14 residues. Trimming removed 1 base at V and 2 bases at J, with 9 bases between. CDR1 is LGHDT, CDR2 YNNKEL, per germline (reference sequence). The CDR3: CASSQGGPPYEQYF. The CDR3 DNA reads TGTGCCAGCAGCCAAGGTGGCCCCCCCTACGAGCAGTACTTC.

There are a few counts of this clonotype. The chain employs TRBV28 and TRBJ2-5; D is possibly TRBD1 or TRBD2 (6 bases each). The CDR3 consists of 16 residues. Trimming stripped 4 bases from V and 3 bases from J, with 18 bases between. Looked up from germline, CDR1 is MDHEN and CDR2 is SYDVKM. The CDR3 bases are TGTGCCAGCAGTTATAGGGGGGTCCCAATCAAAGAGACCCAGTACTTC. Amino acids: CASSYRGVPIKETQYF.

This clonotype was seen many times. The chain is built from TRBV5-1 and TRBJ1-3; D not certain. Deletions cut 2 bases from V and 1 base from J, with 4 bases between. Germline CDR1 reads SGHRS; CDR2 reads YFSETQ. The CDR3 sequence is 13 residues long. The CDR3 DNA reads as TGCGCCAGCAGCTTAGGATCTGGAAACACCATATATTTT. Encoded protein: CASSLGSGNTIYF.

The genes are TRBV6-5 and TRBJ2-2; TRBD2 matches 7 bases. Germline CDR1 reads MNHEY; CDR2 reads SVGAGI. V trimming: 2 bases; J trimming: 4 bases; junction bases outside the gene matches: 10. This CDR3 comprises 17 residues. Written as DNA, the CDR3 is TGTGCCAGCAGTTACGGGTGGGAGGGGTCGAGCACCGGGGAGCTGTTTTTT. Its protein product is CASSYGWEGSSTGELFF.

Concerning this clonotype itself: One end of the junction does not line up with germline, which may come from a read error. V usage is TRBV20-1 and J usage is TRBJ2-2, with 7 bases fitting TRBD2. From germline, CDR1 is DFQATT and CDR2 SNEGSKA (reference sequence). CDR3 size: 16 residues. The CDR3 reads CCARDGEGFRTGELFF. The CDR3 nucleotides read TGCTGTGCTAGAGACGGGGAGGGTTTTCGGACCGGGGAGCTGTTTTTT.

This clonotype was seen a few times. This chain links TRBV21-1 with TRBJ2-7; the table's D call, TRBD2, has no DNA check behind it. TRBV21-1 is noted as a pseudogene. This CDR3 contains 17 residues. CDR3 in amino acids: CASSKRETSATFGEQYF. CDR3 DNA sequence: TGTGCCAGCAGCAAACGGGAAACTAGCGCGACCTTTGGCGAGCAGTACTTC.

This clonotype was counted between two and nine times. The V gene is TRBV20-1, the J gene TRBJ2-1; D assignment may be TRBD1 or TRBD2 (5 bases each). The CDR3 spans 16 residues. Germline CDR1 reads DFQATT; CDR2 reads SNEGSKA (reference sequence). Trimming removed 2 bases from V and 0 bases from J, with 14 bases in between. The CDR3 DNA reads as TGCAGTGCTAGATCTAAGGGGAGCGGCTCCTACAATGAGCAGTTCTTC. This translates into CSARSKGSGSYNEQFF.

The chain employs TRBV7-2 and TRBJ2-7; a weak D match, TRBD1 (6 bases). Looked up from germline, CDR1 is SGHTA and CDR2 is FQGNSA. The length of the CDR3 is 17 residues. Between the trimmed V and J ends, which lost 0 bases and 3 bases, there was a span of 18 bases. For the CDR3, the DNA is TGTGCCAGCAGCTTAGCACTAGACAGGTCGTCTGTCTACGAGCAGTACTTC. Its protein product is CASSLALDRSSVYEQYF.

The table lists this clonotype with a few counts. The chain combines TRBV6-5 with TRBJ2-2; D uncertain. The CDR3 sequence is 14 residues long. V was pared by 0 bases and J by 3 bases, with 5 bases between. The germline gives CDR1 MNHEY, CDR2 SVGAGI. The CDR3 loop reads CASSYSGHTGELFF. Written as DNA, the CDR3 is TGTGCCAGCAGTTACTCGGGCCACACCGGGGAGCTGTTTTTT.

The rearrangement uses TRBV5-1 and TRBJ2-7; TRBD2 matches at 7 bases. CDR1 and CDR2 (germline): SGHRS, YFSETQ. Unmatched junction bases numbered 8, after V lost 2 bases and J lost 6 bases. This CDR3 has 14 residues. The CDR3 region is CASSFWRESREQYF. For the CDR3, the DNA is TGCGCCAGCAGCTTCTGGCGGGAGTCGCGCGAGCAGTACTTC.

V gene TRBV28 combines with J gene TRBJ1-5; D remains unclear. The CDR3 has 15 amino acids. V was trimmed by 2 bases and J by 1 base, leaving 9 bases between them. Germline V gene lookup returns CDR1 MDHEN and CDR2 SYDVKM. The CDR3, as DNA: TGTGCCAGCAGTTTACGTAGCCTGAGCAATCAGCCCCAGCATTTT. It codes for CASSLRSLSNQPQHF.